Listed below are T cell receptor beta chains from one sample, sequenced in a study of cytomegalovirus exposure and HLA in healthy donors. TCRdb's table, derived via immunoSEQ multiplex PCR, lists solely in-frame clones and lacks some. The data contain roughly 62,000 clones, approximately 75% of them seen just once; the ten biggest clones take up approximately 5%. The sample was PBMCs. Source of these receptors: a woman in her thirties in good health and CMV-seronegative. CDR3s include the opening cysteine and the closing phenylalanine or tryptophan. Size values are once, few and many counts, or a class for expanded clones, and some rows have none.

j_call | clone_size | v_call | cdr3_aa
TRBJ2-1 | . | TRBV18 | CASSPPWTGNEQFF
TRBJ2-5 | few | TRBV30 | CAWSAPQGYRETQYF
TRBJ2-5 | . | TRBV11-2 | CASSLERGGETQYF
TRBJ2-1 | . | TRBV9 | CASSIPTRGTSASYNEQFF
TRBJ2-5 | . | TRBV5-8 | CASSLSTQAETQYF
TRBJ2-1 | . | TRBV14 | CASSPFPSAGNEQFF
TRBJ2-1 | once | TRBV6-1 | CASSAGTSGNREQFF
TRBJ2-5 | . | TRBV14 | CASSQGRGETQYF
TRBJ1-1 | few | TRBV19 | CASSSPGTGNSEAFF
TRBJ1-1 | . | TRBV10-3 | CAISGPGTEAFF
TRBJ2-3 | once | TRBV5-1 | CASSITGTSGTTDTQYF
TRBJ1-3 | . | TRBV19 | CASSMGTGRNTIYF
TRBJ2-2 | . | TRBV4-3 | CASSQGTLNTGELFF
TRBJ2-2 | . | TRBV5-4 | CASSLSQAYTGELFF
TRBJ2-6 | . | TRBV4-1 | CASSQHTGIPGANVLTF
TRBJ2-1 | . | TRBV7-3 | CASSLSGSGGDEQFF
TRBJ2-1 | . | TRBV6-5 | CASRGTARNEQFF
TRBJ2-1 | . | TRBV27 | CASSPLLGMRNEQFF
TRBJ1-6 | . | TRBV27 | CASSLDRARGSPLHF
TRBJ1-6 | . | TRBV4-1 | CASSVQEPSSYNSPLHF
TRBJ2-2 | . | TRBV5-1 | CASSLGLHNTGELFF
TRBJ1-4 | . | TRBV28 | CASGEGFNEKLFF
TRBJ2-5 | . | TRBV18 | CASSDLQGRFETQYF
TRBJ2-2 | . | TRBV27 | CASSFFTGELFF
TRBJ2-2 | . | TRBV7-6 | CASSNLGDVGTGELFF
TRBJ1-3 | once | TRBV27 | CASSFEWRSGNTIYF
TRBJ2-1 | . | TRBV28 | CASSLFDGYNEQFF
TRBJ2-2 | . | TRBV7-2 | CASSLVGTGTANTGELFF
TRBJ2-1 | once | TRBV7-8 | CAGRQGFSYNEQFF
TRBJ1-4 | . | TRBV18 | CASSPGTGGTTNEKLFF
TRBJ1-2 | . | TRBV14 | CASSQLDSGYGYTF
TRBJ2-7 | . | TRBV7-9 | CSSSLGGTSAKWEQYF
TRBJ1-2 | . | TRBV19 | CASSIRVDYGYTF
TRBJ2-3 | . | TRBV18 | CASSPQAGSTDTQYF
TRBJ2-2 | few | TRBV6-5 | CASSSDPGLNTGELFF
TRBJ2-3 | . | TRBV19 | CASSIVTSGSGEDTQYF
TRBJ2-1 | . | TRBV18 | CASSPAAGPSYNEQFF
TRBJ2-1 | . | TRBV7-2 | CASSLEGLAGPPHNEQFF
TRBJ1-4 | few | TRBV27 | CASSPTGYVEKLFF
TRBJ2-7 | . | TRBV19 | CASTPGRITGEQYF
TRBJ2-1 | . | TRBV6-6 | CASTRTGRNNEQFF
TRBJ1-2 | . | TRBV27 | CASSLGWDRGYGYTF
TRBJ1-1 | few | TRBV7-2 | CASSSMRGENTEAFF
TRBJ2-2 | . | TRBV28 | CASSFNRQNTGELFF
TRBJ2-2 | . | TRBV2 | CASNLNMNTGELFF
TRBJ2-5 | . | TRBV7-6 | CASSLGSGSIQETQYF
TRBJ2-1 | . | TRBV10-3 | CAISELAGGYNEQFF
TRBJ2-1 | . | TRBV14 | CASSQAGIVYNEQFF
TRBJ1-2 | . | TRBV7-2 | CASSLENRQRQGLYTF
TRBJ2-7 | . | TRBV6-5 | CASSTGTGTYEQYF
TRBJ2-2 | . | TRBV2 | CASRLQGTGELFF
TRBJ1-5 | . | TRBV6-5 | CASSQTVNQPQHF
TRBJ2-1 | once | TRBV7-6 | CASSLISTSGRFNEQFF
TRBJ2-7 | . | TRBV27 | CASSTDRDRHYEQYF
TRBJ2-2 | few | TRBV27 | CASSSAGALTGELFF
TRBJ2-6 | few | TRBV28 | CASRLRGGADANVLTF
TRBJ2-1 | few | TRBV6-6 | CASSYSYSGNEQFF
TRBJ1-5 | . | TRBV9 | CASSAETGVAAQPQHF